The rows below give T cell receptor beta chains drawn from one sample of a study of T-cell memory formation after mild COVID-19. TCRdb reprocessed the 5' RACE reads with MiXCR, giving one entry per CDR3 protein. In the table there are about 14,000 distinct CDR3 sequences, about 20% of which are singletons. Sequenced material: PBMCs or a T cell subset sorted from them (not recorded which). These receptors were collected from an adult woman who had mild COVID-19 (a few samples of this study predate the infection). Cell type and time point are not known. The CDR3 runs from the conserved cysteine through the conserved F or W. A D gene is named only where the DNA matches it firmly. A row's size may be missing; if present it is once, few, many or a size class.

>-|15|TRBV10-3|-|TRBJ2-3
CAISEPGQSTDTQYF
TGTGCCATCAGTGAGCCCGGACAGAGCACAGATACGCAGTATTTT
>-|17|TRBV11-3|many|TRBJ2-5
CASSIRRQDSYQETQYF
TGTGCCAGCAGCATACGACGACAGGATTCGTACCAAGAGACCCAGTACTTC
>-|16|TRBV11-1|-|TRBJ2-1
CASSPGRGPTYNEQFF
TGTGCCAGCAGCCCAGGACGGGGTCCCACCTACAATGAGCAGTTCTTC
>-|11|TRBV20-1|-|TRBJ2-7
CSARVHHEQYF
TGCAGTGCTAGAGTCCACCACGAGCAGTACTTC
>-|13|TRBV7-6|many|TRBJ2-7
CASSPLPSYEQYF
TGTGCCAGCAGCCCACTTCCCTCCTACGAGCAGTACTTC
>-|17|TRBV7-7|many|TRBJ1-1
CASSLALRKGVSTEAFF
TGTGCTAGCAGCTTAGCGCTAAGGAAGGGGGTCTCCACTGAAGCTTTCTTT
>-|13|TRBV5-1|-|TRBJ2-3
CASSRASTDTQYF
TGCGCCAGCAGCAGGGCAAGCACAGATACGCAGTATTTT
>-|13|TRBV29-1|many|TRBJ1-1
CSLRDRGNTEAFF
TGCAGCCTACGAGACAGAGGGAACACTGAAGCTTTCTTT
>TRBD1|17|TRBV5-8|many|TRBJ1-1
CASNFQGGPFRNTEAFF
TGTGCCAGCAACTTCCAGGGGGGTCCTTTTCGAAACACTGAAGCTTTCTTT
>-|15|TRBV27|many|TRBJ2-7
CASSLFTVGFHEQYF
TGTGCCAGCAGTTTATTTACTGTCGGGTTTCACGAGCAGTACTTC
>TRBD2|15|TRBV15|-|TRBJ2-5
CATSRGAGRQETQYF
TGTGCCACCAGCAGGGGAGCGGGGAGACAAGAGACCCAGTACTTC
>-|14|TRBV19|many|TRBJ2-1
CASSIELSATEQFF
TGTGCCAGTAGTATAGAATTGTCAGCTACGGAGCAGTTCTTC
>TRBD2|18|TRBV3-1|many|TRBJ2-2
CASSQLARLAGATGELFF
TGTGCCAGCAGCCAGCTCGCACGGCTAGCGGGGGCCACCGGGGAGCTGTTTTTT
>-|17|TRBV19|many|TRBJ2-3
CASSALNRVGGTDTQYF
TGTGCCAGTAGTGCTTTGAACAGGGTCGGGGGCACAGATACGCAGTATTTT
>-|16|TRBV10-3|many|TRBJ2-7
CAISDSHRDGSYEQYF
TGTGCCATCAGTGACTCCCACCGGGACGGCTCCTACGAGCAGTACTTC